The present entry profiles one T cell receptor beta chain with its context. The table lists this clonotype with a few counts. The antigen this receptor binds is unknown. One base away there is no much larger clone; base qualities are not given. Ficoll-Paque density gradient centrifugation was the method used to isolate PBMCs. This specimen belongs to a study of T-cell memory formation after mild COVID-19 (dated by TCRdb to the early 2020s). About the study as a whole: Most TCR sequence clusters were specific to one of the two donors. In a couple of donors, T-cell clones that expanded and contracted after mild COVID-19 were tracked by sequencing TCRalpha and TCRbeta repertoires over time. The cohort comprised two young, previously healthy adult volunteers, one female and one male.

As encoded in the germline V gene, CDR1 is SQVTM while CDR2 is ANQGSEA. V loses 5 bases, J loses 3 bases, and the germline ends lie 16 bases apart. Including cysteine and phenylalanine, the CDR3 has 14 amino acids. Only the CDR3 part of the read is kept: 42 bases, read in frame from the first base. TCRdb records Illumina NovaSeq 6000 as the sequencer. TCRalpha and TCRbeta cDNA libraries were constructed by 5'RACE with constant-segment primers, with sample barcodes and unique molecular identifiers being introduced. RNA was extracted from every sample with Trizol reagent. The libraries were amplified in two PCR steps, and the second step added a second sample barcode and Illumina TruSeq adapters. Sequencing of libraries was performed on an Illumina NovaSeq with 2 x 150 bp paired-end reads. In the paper's pipeline: Demultiplexing of reads and collapsing into UMI-guided consensus sequences were performed with migec v1.2.7. Using mixcr v2.1.11, the UMI consensuses were aligned to TRA and TRB V and J templates and assembled into clonotypes. Expanded or contracted clonotypes were those called significant by both edgeR and NoisET, with noise models trained on biological replicates. For edgeR calls, a false discovery rate-adjusted p below 0.01 and a log2 fold-change threshold of 1 were applied. As an exploratory analysis of dynamics, PCA with hierarchical clustering was applied to max-normalized trajectories of the 1000 most abundant clonotypes. The CD4 or CD8 phenotype of responding clones was assigned using the separately sequenced CD4+ and CD8+ repertoires. TCRdb trimmed public reads at Q25 via fastp, called clones via MiXCR and kept in-frame beta chains. Each record represents a unique CDR3 protein, reported with the most common genes and DNA among its rows. The V and J calls and clone size come from TCRdb's table, not from the authors' own analysis. The sample table shows about 560,000 distinct CDR3 sequences, and about 20% are seen once. The ten largest clones represent about 8.4% of the sample.

Study-wide findings and limitations: SARS-CoV-2 specificity of the second-wave clones peaking on day 37 was not confirmed. Some responding clones were detected in pre-infection memory, which suggested that pre-existing cross-reactive memory T cells had joined the SARS-CoV-2 response. From day 15 to 85, contracting clones showed balanced CD4/CD8 phenotypes, whereas a second wave of clones that expanded from day 15 to 37 leaned towards CD4+. Only two mild cases were covered in the study, and larger cohorts including severe cases with pre-infection samples were considered necessary. Contracting CD4+ clones were located mainly in the CM and EM memory subsets, whereas CD8+ clones were found to be enriched in EMRA.

The material sequenced was PBMCs or a T cell subset sorted from them (not recorded which). This receptor was obtained from an adult woman who had mild COVID-19 (a few samples of this study predate the infection). The sample titles of this study are shuffled in the database, so cell type and time point are left out; the donor was told from shared clones. This chain joins TRBV29-1 to TRBJ2-5; 6 matching bases give a weak D call of TRBD1. The CDR3 here reads CSVPGQGREETQYF. The DNA reads as follows: TGCAGCGTTCCGGGACAAGGAAGAGAAGAGACCCAGTACTTC.